This is a list of T cell receptor beta chains from one sample in a study of CD8+ T cells in alopecia areata. Using immunoSEQ multiplex PCR, the repertoire was profiled, and TCRdb retains in-frame clones only, with some absent. The repertoire holds roughly 190,000 clones, roughly 70% seen once, with 1.3% in the top ten. This material consisted of CD4+ T cells sorted from blood, taken at week 49, from a patient treated with tofacitinib. The receptors come from a human donor with alopecia areata. Both conserved end residues are part of each CDR3. Fields, in order: J gene, D gene, clone size, V gene, CDR3 DNA, CDR3 protein. The D gene is left open where the match is weak. Clone size is shown for a subset of rows, as once, few, many or a class of expanded clone.

j_gene: TRBJ2-1; d_gene: -; abundance: few; v_gene: TRBV19; CDR3nt: TGTGCCAGTAGTATAGATAGGGTAGTCGGGAATGAGCAGTTCTTC; CDR3aa: CASSIDRVVGNEQFF
j_gene: TRBJ1-6; d_gene: -; abundance: few; v_gene: TRBV7-2; CDR3nt: TGTGCCAGCAGCCGTGACAGTAATTCACCCCTCCACTTT; CDR3aa: CASSRDSNSPLHF
j_gene: TRBJ1-2; d_gene: -; abundance: once; v_gene: TRBV4-3; CDR3nt: TGCGCCAGCAGCCAGGCACAGGGTTCCTATGGCTACACCTTC; CDR3aa: CASSQAQGSYGYTF
j_gene: TRBJ2-2; d_gene: -; abundance: -; v_gene: TRBV12-5; CDR3nt: TGTGCTAGTGGTTTGTTCCGCGACGCCTGGGGAACGAACACCGGGGAGCTGTTTTTT; CDR3aa: CASGLFRDAWGTNTGELFF
j_gene: TRBJ1-2; d_gene: TRBD1; abundance: -; v_gene: TRBV29-1; CDR3nt: TGCAGCGTTGTGGCAGGGGGCTTTAGTGGCTACACCTTC; CDR3aa: CSVVAGGFSGYTF
j_gene: TRBJ2-7; d_gene: -; abundance: -; v_gene: TRBV7-2; CDR3nt: TGTGCCAGCAGTCTCCATCGTGAGGAGCAGTACTTC; CDR3aa: CASSLHREEQYF
j_gene: TRBJ2-2; d_gene: -; abundance: -; v_gene: TRBV6-5; CDR3nt: TGTGCCAGCAGTTATGCGGGGACCGCCACCGGGGAGCTGTTTTTT; CDR3aa: CASSYAGTATGELFF
j_gene: TRBJ2-7; d_gene: -; abundance: -; v_gene: TRBV6-5; CDR3nt: TGTGCCAGCAGTCCGGCGATGGAGGGATTTTACGAGCAGTACTTC; CDR3aa: CASSPAMEGFYEQYF
j_gene: TRBJ1-5; d_gene: -; abundance: once; v_gene: TRBV5-1; CDR3nt: TGCGCCAGCAGCCCGGGACAAGGCAATCAGCCCCAGCATTTT; CDR3aa: CASSPGQGNQPQHF
j_gene: TRBJ2-4; d_gene: -; abundance: few; v_gene: TRBV7-2; CDR3nt: TGTGCCAGCAGTGCCGCACCCGGCGGTAGGGGAACCCAAAACATTCAGTACTTC; CDR3aa: CASSAAPGGRGTQNIQYF
j_gene: TRBJ2-2; d_gene: -; abundance: -; v_gene: TRBV19; CDR3nt: TGTGCCACCCAGGGACCCACGAACACCGGGGAGCTGTTTTTT; CDR3aa: CATQGPTNTGELFF
j_gene: TRBJ1-6; d_gene: -; abundance: few; v_gene: TRBV5-6; CDR3nt: TGTGCCAGCAGCTTGACACACGCGGGTAATTCACCCCTCCACTTT; CDR3aa: CASSLTHAGNSPLHF
j_gene: TRBJ2-3; d_gene: -; abundance: -; v_gene: TRBV2; CDR3nt: TGTGCCAGCAGAGGGCTTGCGCAGTATTTT; CDR3aa: CASRGLAQYF
j_gene: TRBJ1-1; d_gene: -; abundance: -; v_gene: TRBV29-1; CDR3nt: TGCAGCGTTGAGTCCTCAGGGACCGAAGCTTTCTTT; CDR3aa: CSVESSGTEAFF
j_gene: TRBJ1-2; d_gene: -; abundance: -; v_gene: TRBV2; CDR3nt: TGTGCCAGCTCCGACAATAACTATGGCTACACCTTC; CDR3aa: CASSDNNYGYTF
j_gene: TRBJ1-2; d_gene: -; abundance: -; v_gene: TRBV5-1; CDR3nt: TGCGCCAGCAGCTTGGACGTCTATGGCTACACCTTC; CDR3aa: CASSLDVYGYTF
j_gene: TRBJ1-3; d_gene: -; abundance: few; v_gene: TRBV10-3; CDR3nt: TGTGCTTCGGGGCATAGTGGAAACACCATATATTTT; CDR3aa: CASGHSGNTIYF
j_gene: TRBJ2-1; d_gene: -; abundance: -; v_gene: TRBV20-1; CDR3nt: TGCAGTGCCGACAATGGAGGTGAGCAGTTCTTC; CDR3aa: CSADNGGEQFF
j_gene: TRBJ1-2; d_gene: -; abundance: -; v_gene: TRBV6-1; CDR3nt: TGTGCCAGCAGTGAAGAGGGCGGATATGGCTACACCTTC; CDR3aa: CASSEEGGYGYTF
j_gene: TRBJ2-7; d_gene: -; abundance: -; v_gene: TRBV2; CDR3nt: TGTGCCAGCAGTGATACGTGGACATCTAACGAGCAGTACTTC; CDR3aa: CASSDTWTSNEQYF
j_gene: TRBJ1-4; d_gene: -; abundance: -; v_gene: TRBV2; CDR3nt: TGTGCCAGCGGCCGTTGGGAAAAACTGTTTTTT; CDR3aa: CASGRWEKLFF
j_gene: TRBJ2-3; d_gene: -; abundance: -; v_gene: TRBV7-2; CDR3nt: TGTGCCAGCAGCCCAGGGGGCACAGATACGCAGTATTTT; CDR3aa: CASSPGGTDTQYF
j_gene: TRBJ2-2; d_gene: -; abundance: few; v_gene: TRBV30; CDR3nt: TGTGCCTGGACCCATCGGGGGCCCGGGGAGCTGTTTTTT; CDR3aa: CAWTHRGPGELFF
j_gene: TRBJ2-1; d_gene: -; abundance: -; v_gene: TRBV29-1; CDR3nt: TGCAGCGTTGAATTCCCGGGGAACAATGAGCAGTTCTTC; CDR3aa: CSVEFPGNNEQFF
j_gene: TRBJ2-5; d_gene: TRBD2; abundance: -; v_gene: TRBV5-6; CDR3nt: TGTGCCAGCAGCGGGGTAGCGGGGCCGAGGGAGACCCAGTACTTC; CDR3aa: CASSGVAGPRETQYF
j_gene: TRBJ2-3; d_gene: TRBD2; abundance: once; v_gene: TRBV9; CDR3nt: TGTGCCAGCAGTATGGGAGGGAGCACAGATACGCAGTATTTT; CDR3aa: CASSMGGSTDTQYF
j_gene: TRBJ1-3; d_gene: TRBD1; abundance: -; v_gene: TRBV25-1; CDR3nt: TGTGTCAGCAGTGAACAGGGGATCACCATATATTTT; CDR3aa: CVSSEQGITIYF
j_gene: TRBJ2-1; d_gene: -; abundance: -; v_gene: TRBV11-2; CDR3nt: TGTGCCAGCAGTCCGGGCTTACAGCGGTTGAATGAGCAGTTCTTC; CDR3aa: CASSPGLQRLNEQFF
j_gene: TRBJ1-5; d_gene: -; abundance: -; v_gene: TRBV5-1; CDR3nt: TGCGCCAGCAGCGAAGGACACACCAATCAGCCCCAGCATTTT; CDR3aa: CASSEGHTNQPQHF
j_gene: TRBJ2-6; d_gene: -; abundance: -; v_gene: TRBV18; CDR3nt: TGTGCCAGCCCCGGGAGCTCTGGGGCCAACGTCCTGACTTTC; CDR3aa: CASPGSSGANVLTF
j_gene: TRBJ2-3; d_gene: -; abundance: few; v_gene: TRBV5-6; CDR3nt: TGTGCCAGCACCCCCCTAGCTGGTGGTAAGGGAGATACGCAGTATTTT; CDR3aa: CASTPLAGGKGDTQYF
j_gene: TRBJ1-6; d_gene: TRBD1; abundance: -; v_gene: TRBV12-5; CDR3nt: TGTGCTAGTGGTTTTGGACAGGGTAATTCACCCCTCCACTTT; CDR3aa: CASGFGQGNSPLHF
j_gene: TRBJ2-1; d_gene: TRBD1; abundance: -; v_gene: TRBV7-8; CDR3nt: TGTGCCAGCAGCTTCAACAGGGGAAATGAGCAGTTCTTC; CDR3aa: CASSFNRGNEQFF
j_gene: TRBJ2-1; d_gene: TRBD2; abundance: once; v_gene: TRBV4-3; CDR3nt: TGCGCCAGCAGCCCTACTAGCGGGGGATTGGATGAGCAGTTCTTC; CDR3aa: CASSPTSGGLDEQFF
j_gene: TRBJ2-7; d_gene: -; abundance: -; v_gene: TRBV25-1; CDR3nt: TGTGCCAGCAGTTCTACAGGTTCCGAGCAGTACTTC; CDR3aa: CASSSTGSEQYF
j_gene: TRBJ1-5; d_gene: -; abundance: -; v_gene: TRBV6-4; CDR3nt: TGTGCCAGCAGTGAATCAGGGGATATTAGCAATCAGCCCCAGCATTTT; CDR3aa: CASSESGDISNQPQHF
j_gene: TRBJ2-1; d_gene: TRBD2; abundance: -; v_gene: TRBV15; CDR3nt: TGTGCCACCAGCAGAGTAAGGACTAGCGGGGGGCTCTACAATGAGCAGTTCTTC; CDR3aa: CATSRVRTSGGLYNEQFF
j_gene: TRBJ2-3; d_gene: TRBD1; abundance: -; v_gene: TRBV27; CDR3nt: TGTGCCAGCAGCTCCAACCGACAGGGAACAGATACGCAGTATTTT; CDR3aa: CASSSNRQGTDTQYF